This T cell receptor (beta chain) derives from a study of PD-L1 blockade in urothelial cancer. Samples were collected from each patient before treatment and during treatment. Each patient gave between 1 and 8 of them in total. The repertoire was sequenced with immunoSEQ multiplex PCR; TCRdb's copy has only in-frame clones and lacks some. This sample has about 52,000 clones; approximately 87% occur once, and the top ten carry about 5.3%. The CDR3 totals 12 residues. The germline V gene has CDR1 SQVTM and CDR2 ANQGSEA. Trimming cost V 7 bases and J 4 bases, with 12 bases left between them. The sample here was PBMCs, taken around atezolizumab (anti-PD-L1) treatment. This receptor was identified in a man aged 40-50 years with urothelial cancer. The chain recombines TRBV29-1 with TRBJ2-3; no reliable D call. The CDR3 loop is CSARGQSDTQYF. As DNA, the CDR3 is TGCAGCGCTCGAGGCCAATCAGATACGCAGTATTTT.